Sequencing of this T cell receptor (beta chain) was carried out in a study of OX40 agonist ivuxolimab in advanced cancers. In its sample, this clone ranks as large. The method was immunoSEQ multiplex PCR; TCRdb's version includes in-frame clones alone and lacks a portion of them. The repertoire holds approximately 90,000 clones, with around 90% as singletons. The CDR3 spans 14 residues. Trimming stripped 7 bases from V and 2 bases from J, with 15 bases between. Germline CDR1 MNHNY, CDR2 SVGAGI (reference sequence). Specimen: CD4+ or CD8+ T cells sorted from blood, collected in a trial of the OX40 agonist ivuxolimab. The chain links TRBV6-6 to TRBJ2-7, with D possibly matching TRBD2 (6 bases). This receptor was obtained from an adult with an advanced solid tumor such as melanoma, head and neck, liver or kidney cancer. In nucleotides, the CDR3 is TGTGCCAGCACCCTTGGGACTGGGGCCTACGAGCAGTACTTC. Amino acids: CASTLGTGAYEQYF.